This T cell receptor (beta chain) is drawn from a study of neurological immune-mediated disorders. General study points: TCR-beta repertoires seemed private in all groups, with no expanded CDR3 amino acid sequences shared. The highest TCR clonal expansion occurred in HTLV-1-associated myelopathy; multiple sclerosis fell below healthy controls.

Synthesis of cDNA used 5'RACE (with 10-nucleotide random UMIs). The authors obtained over 180 million TCR-beta sequences from 15-18 subjects per sequencing run. TCRdb reprocessed the 5' RACE reads via MiXCR and lists one record per CDR3 protein. The sample has about 22,000 distinct CDR3 sequences; over 9.5% are singletons. This clonotype was counted many times. The antigen remains unidentified. Germline V gene data show CDR1 as SQVTM and CDR2 as ANQGSEA. The ends were cut back, 8 bases at V and 0 bases at J, with 10 bases in the middle. CDR3 length equals 12 residues. The chain joins TRBV29-1 to TRBJ1-1, with D possibly TRBD1 on 6 matching bases. The sequence was collected from a woman aged 55-75 years with HTLV-1-associated myelopathy (HAM/TSP). The sequencing input was PBMCs. The CDR3 DNA is TGCAGCTACAGGGACCTGAACACTGAAGCTTTCTTT. It encodes CSYRDLNTEAFF.